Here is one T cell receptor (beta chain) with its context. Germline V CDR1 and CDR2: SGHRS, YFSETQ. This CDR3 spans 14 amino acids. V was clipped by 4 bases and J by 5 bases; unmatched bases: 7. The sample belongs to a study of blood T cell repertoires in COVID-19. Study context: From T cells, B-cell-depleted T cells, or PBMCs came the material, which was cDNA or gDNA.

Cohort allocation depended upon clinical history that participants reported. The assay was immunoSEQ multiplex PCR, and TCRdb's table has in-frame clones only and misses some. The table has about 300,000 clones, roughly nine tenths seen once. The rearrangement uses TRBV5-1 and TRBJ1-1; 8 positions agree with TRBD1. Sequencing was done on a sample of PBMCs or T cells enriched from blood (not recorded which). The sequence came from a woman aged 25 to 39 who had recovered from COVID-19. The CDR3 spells CASSPGQGVTEAFF. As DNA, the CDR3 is TGCGCCAGCAGCCCAGGACAGGGCGTTACTGAAGCTTTCTTT.